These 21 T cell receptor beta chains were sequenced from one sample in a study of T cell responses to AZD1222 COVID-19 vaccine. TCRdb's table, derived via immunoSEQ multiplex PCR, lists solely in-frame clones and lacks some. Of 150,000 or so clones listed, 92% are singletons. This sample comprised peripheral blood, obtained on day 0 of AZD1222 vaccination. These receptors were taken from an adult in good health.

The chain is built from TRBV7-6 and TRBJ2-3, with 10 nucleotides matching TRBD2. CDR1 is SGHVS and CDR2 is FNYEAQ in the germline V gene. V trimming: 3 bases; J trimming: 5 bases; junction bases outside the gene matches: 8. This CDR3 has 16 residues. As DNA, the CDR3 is TGTGCCAGCAGCTTGTCCAGCGGGGGGGCTAGAGATACGCAGTATTTT. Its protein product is CASSLSSGGARDTQYF.

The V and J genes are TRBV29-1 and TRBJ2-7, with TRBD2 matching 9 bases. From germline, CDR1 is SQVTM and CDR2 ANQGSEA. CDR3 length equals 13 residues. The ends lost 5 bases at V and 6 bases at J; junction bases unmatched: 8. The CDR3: CSVRDAGGPEQYF. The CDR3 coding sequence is TGCAGCGTTCGGGACGCGGGGGGGCCCGAGCAGTACTTC.

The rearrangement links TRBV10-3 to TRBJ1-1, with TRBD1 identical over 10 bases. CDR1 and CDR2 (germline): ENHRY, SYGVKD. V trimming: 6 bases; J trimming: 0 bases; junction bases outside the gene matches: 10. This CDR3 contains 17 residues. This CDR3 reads CAIRMTGGDPMNTEAFF. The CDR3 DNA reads TGTGCCATCAGGATGACAGGGGGCGATCCTATGAACACTGAAGCTTTCTTT.

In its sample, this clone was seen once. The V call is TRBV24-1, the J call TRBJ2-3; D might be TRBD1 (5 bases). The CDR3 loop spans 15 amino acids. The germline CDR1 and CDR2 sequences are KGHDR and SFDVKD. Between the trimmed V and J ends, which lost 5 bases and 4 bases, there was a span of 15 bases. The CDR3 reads CATSGRQGPADTQYF. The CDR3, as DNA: TGTGCCACCAGTGGAAGGCAGGGTCCCGCAGATACGCAGTATTTT.

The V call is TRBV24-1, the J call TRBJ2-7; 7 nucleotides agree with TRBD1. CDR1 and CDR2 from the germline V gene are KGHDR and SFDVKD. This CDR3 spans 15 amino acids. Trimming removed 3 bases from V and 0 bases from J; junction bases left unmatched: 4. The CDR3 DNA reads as TGTGCCACCAGTGATAGACAGGGTGACTCCTACGAGCAGTACTTC. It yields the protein CATSDRQGDSYEQYF.

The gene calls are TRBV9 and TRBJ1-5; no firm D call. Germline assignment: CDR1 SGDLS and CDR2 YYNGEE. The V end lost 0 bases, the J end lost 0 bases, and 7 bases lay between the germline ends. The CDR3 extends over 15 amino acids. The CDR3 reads CASSVDAASNQPQHF. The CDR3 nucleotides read TGTGCCAGCAGCGTAGACGCGGCTAGCAATCAGCCCCAGCATTTT.

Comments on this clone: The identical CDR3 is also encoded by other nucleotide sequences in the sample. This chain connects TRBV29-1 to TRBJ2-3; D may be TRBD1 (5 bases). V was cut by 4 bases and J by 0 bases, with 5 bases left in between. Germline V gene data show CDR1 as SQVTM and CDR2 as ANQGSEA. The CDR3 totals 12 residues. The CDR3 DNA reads TGCAGCGTTGCAGGGAGCACAGATACGCAGTATTTT. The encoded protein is CSVAGSTDTQYF.

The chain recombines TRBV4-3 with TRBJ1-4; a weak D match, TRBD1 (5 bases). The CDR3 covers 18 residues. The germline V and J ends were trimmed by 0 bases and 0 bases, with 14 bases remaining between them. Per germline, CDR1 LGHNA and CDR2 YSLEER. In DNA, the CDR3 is TGCGCCAGCAGCCAAGATGGAACAGGAGGTTCAACTAATGAAAAACTGTTTTTT. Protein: CASSQDGTGGSTNEKLFF.

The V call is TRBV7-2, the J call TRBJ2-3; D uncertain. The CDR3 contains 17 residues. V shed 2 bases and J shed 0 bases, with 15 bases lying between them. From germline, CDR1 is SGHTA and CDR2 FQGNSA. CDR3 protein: CASSLSGLSSSTDTQYF. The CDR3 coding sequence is TGTGCCAGCAGCTTATCCGGCCTTTCCTCTAGCACAGATACGCAGTATTTT.

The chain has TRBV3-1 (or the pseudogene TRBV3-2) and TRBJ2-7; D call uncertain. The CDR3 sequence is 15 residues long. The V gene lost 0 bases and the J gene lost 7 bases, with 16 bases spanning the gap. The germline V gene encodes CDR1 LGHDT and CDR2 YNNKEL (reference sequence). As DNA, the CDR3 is TGTGCCAGCAGCCAAGACCCGGACGAAATTAGGGAGCAGTACTTC. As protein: CASSQDPDEIREQYF.

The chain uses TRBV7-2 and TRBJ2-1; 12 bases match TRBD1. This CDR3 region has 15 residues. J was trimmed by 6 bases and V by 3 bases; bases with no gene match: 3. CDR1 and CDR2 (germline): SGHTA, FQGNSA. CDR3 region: CASSLRDRGRNEQFF. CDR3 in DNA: TGTGCCAGCAGCTTGCGGGACAGGGGGCGCAATGAGCAGTTCTTC.

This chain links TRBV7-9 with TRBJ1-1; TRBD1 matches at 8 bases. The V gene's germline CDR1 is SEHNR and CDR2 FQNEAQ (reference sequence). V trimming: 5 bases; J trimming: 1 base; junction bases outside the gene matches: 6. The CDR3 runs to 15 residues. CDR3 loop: CASSQVGQGNTEAFF. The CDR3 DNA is TGTGCCAGCAGCCAGGTCGGACAGGGGAACACTGAAGCTTTCTTT.

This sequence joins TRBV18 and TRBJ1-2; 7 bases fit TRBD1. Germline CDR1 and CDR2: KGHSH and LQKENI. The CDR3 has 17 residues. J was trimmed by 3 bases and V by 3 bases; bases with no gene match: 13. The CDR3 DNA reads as TGTGCCAGCTCACCGAATCCCCCCGGGACAGAGTACTATGGCTACACCTTC. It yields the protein CASSPNPPGTEYYGYTF.

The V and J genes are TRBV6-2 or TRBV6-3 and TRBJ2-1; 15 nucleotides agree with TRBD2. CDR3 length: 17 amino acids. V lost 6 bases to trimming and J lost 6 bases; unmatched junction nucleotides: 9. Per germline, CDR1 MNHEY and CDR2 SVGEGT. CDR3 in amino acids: CASSPGLAGGRSNEQFF. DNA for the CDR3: TGTGCCAGCAGCCCCGGACTAGCGGGGGGGCGGAGCAATGAGCAGTTCTTC.

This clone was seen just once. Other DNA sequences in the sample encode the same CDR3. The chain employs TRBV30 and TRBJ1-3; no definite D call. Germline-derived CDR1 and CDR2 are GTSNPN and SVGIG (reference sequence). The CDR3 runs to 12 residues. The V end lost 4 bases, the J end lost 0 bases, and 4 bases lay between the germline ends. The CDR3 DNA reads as TGTGCCTGGACAGGCTCTGGAAACACCATATATTTT. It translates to CAWTGSGNTIYF. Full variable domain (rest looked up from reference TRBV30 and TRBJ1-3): SQTIHQWPATLVQPVGSPLSLECTVEGTSNPNLYWYRQAAGRGLQLLFYSVGIGQISSEVPQNLSASRPQDRQFILSSKKLLLSDSGFYLCAWTGSGNTIYFGEGSWLTVV.

CDR3 bases: TGTGCCAGCAGCTCGACTAGCGAAGGGATGGAGACCCAGTACTTC. As protein: CASSSTSEGMETQYF. The chain carries TRBV5-4 and TRBJ2-5; 8 positions match TRBD2. This CDR3 comprises 15 residues. Germline V gives CDR1 SGHNT, CDR2 YYREEE (reference sequence). Germline trimming cut 3 bases from V and 5 bases from J; bases unmatched to any gene: 9.

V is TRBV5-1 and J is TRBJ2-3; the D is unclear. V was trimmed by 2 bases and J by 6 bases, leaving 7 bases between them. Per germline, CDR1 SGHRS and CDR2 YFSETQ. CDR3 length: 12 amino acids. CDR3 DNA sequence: TGCGCCAGCAGCTTCGGAGTTGATACGCAGTATTTT. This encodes CASSFGVDTQYF.

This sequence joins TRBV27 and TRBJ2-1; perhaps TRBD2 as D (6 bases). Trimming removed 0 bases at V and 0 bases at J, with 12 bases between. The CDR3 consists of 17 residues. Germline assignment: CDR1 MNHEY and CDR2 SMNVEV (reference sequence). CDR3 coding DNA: TGTGCCAGCAGTTTATCGGCGGGAACTGTCTCCTACAATGAGCAGTTCTTC. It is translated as CASSLSAGTVSYNEQFF.

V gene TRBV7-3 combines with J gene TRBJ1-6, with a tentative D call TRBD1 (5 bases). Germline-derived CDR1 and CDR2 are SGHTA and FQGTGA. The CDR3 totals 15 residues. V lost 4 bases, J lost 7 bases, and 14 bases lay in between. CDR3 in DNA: TGTGCCAGCAGCTGGGCCCCGGGACCAAATTCACCCCTCCACTTT. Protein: CASSWAPGPNSPLHF. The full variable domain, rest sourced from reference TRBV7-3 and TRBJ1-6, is GAGVSQTPSNKVTEKGKYVELRCDPISGHTALYWYRQSLGQGPEFLIYFQGTGAADDSGLPNDRFFAVRPEGSVSTLKIQRTERGDSAVYLCASSWAPGPNSPLHFGNGTRLTVT.

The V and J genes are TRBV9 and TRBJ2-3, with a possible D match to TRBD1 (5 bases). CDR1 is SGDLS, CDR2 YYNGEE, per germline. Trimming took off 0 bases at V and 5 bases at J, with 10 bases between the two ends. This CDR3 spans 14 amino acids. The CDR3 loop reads CASSVGGPGDTQYF. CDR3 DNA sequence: TGTGCCAGCAGCGTAGGGGGCCCTGGAGATACGCAGTATTTT.

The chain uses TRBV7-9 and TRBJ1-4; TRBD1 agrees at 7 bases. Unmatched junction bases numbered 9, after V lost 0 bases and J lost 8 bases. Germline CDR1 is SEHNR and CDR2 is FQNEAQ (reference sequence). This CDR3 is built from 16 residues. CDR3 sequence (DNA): TGTGCCAGCAGCTTAGCCTCAGGGGGAGGAAGAGAAAAACTGTTTTTT. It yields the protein CASSLASGGGREKLFF.